This TCR beta chain is from a study of cytomegalovirus exposure and HLA in healthy donors. The wider study: Earlier, approximately 110 million unique TCR beta sequences were recovered from 170 million or so T cells by an analysis.

Study findings and constraints: Rarity marked most TCR sequences, yet some public TCRs occurred in many donors. Later analysis placed DRB1 highest and HLA-C lowest in TCR association rates, which differed by HLA locus.

The CDR3 has 15 residues. Germline trimming cut 4 bases from V and 5 bases from J; bases unmatched to any gene: 5. Germline lookup yields CDR1 SGHRS and CDR2 YFSETQ. Note on this clone: Antigen specificity is unknown.

PCR amplification relied on 60 Vbeta primers (plus 13 Jbeta primers). The data were produced by immunoSEQ multiplex PCR, yet TCRdb's version contains in-frame clones alone and is incomplete. The table lists around 140,000 clones, 70% to 85% of them singletons. The rearrangement uses TRBV5-1 and TRBJ1-5; 11 bases are a match to TRBD1. Sequencing was carried out using PBMCs. The TCR was taken from a woman aged 60-75 years in good health and CMV-seropositive. CDR3 amino acids: CASSPGTGGDQPQHF. In nucleotides, the CDR3 is TGCGCCAGCAGCCCTGGGACAGGGGGTGATCAGCCCCAGCATTTT. Complete variable domain (other parts from reference TRBV5-1 and TRBJ1-5): KAGVTQTPRYLIKTRGQQVTLSCSPISGHRSVSWYQQTPGQGLQFLFEYFSETQRNKGNFPGRFSGRQFSNSRSEMNVSTLELGDSALYLCASSPGTGGDQPQHFGDGTRLSIL.